These 6 T cell receptor beta chains were all obtained from the same sample, sequenced in a study of blood T cell repertoires in COVID-19. Profiling relied on immunoSEQ multiplex PCR, and the TCRdb table lists in-frame clones only, not all of them. The repertoire holds about 120,000 clones, with 85% to 90% as singletons. The sample consisted of peripheral blood. These receptor sequences come from a man aged 60 to 75 with acute or convalescent COVID-19.

This clone showed up just a few times. This chain joins TRBV6-4 and TRBJ2-2; 11 bases line up with TRBD2. The CDR3 has 16 residues. V lost 5 bases, J lost 1 base, and 3 bases stayed unmatched. The germline V gene has CDR1 MRHNA and CDR2 SNTAGT. The CDR3 DNA is TGTGCCAGCAGTACTCTAGCGGGGGGGAACACCGGGGAGCTGTTTTTT. The encoded protein is CASSTLAGGNTGELFF.

V is TRBV7-9 and J is TRBJ2-5, with 8 bases fitting TRBD1. V trimming: 3 bases; J trimming: 4 bases; junction bases outside the gene matches: 7. CDR3 length: 15 amino acids. Per germline, CDR1 SEHNR and CDR2 FQNEAQ (reference sequence). The CDR3 coding sequence is TGTGCCAGCAGCTTTCCAGGGGGCTCAGCAGAGACCCAGTACTTC. Translation: CASSFPGGSAETQYF. Together with reference TRBV7-9 and TRBJ2-5, the CDR3 gives the full variable domain: DTGVSQNPRHKITKRGQNVTFRCDPISEHNRLYWYRQTLGQGPEFLTYFQNEAQLEKSRLLSDRFSAERPKGSFSTLEIQRTEQGDSAMYLCASSFPGGSAETQYFGPGTRLLVL.

The V and J genes are TRBV7-2 and TRBJ2-5; the match to TRBD1 covers 8 bases. CDR3 length equals 14 residues. Trimming at V came to 11 bases and at J to 2 bases, leaving 10 bases not matched to a gene. The V gene's germline CDR1 is SGHTA and CDR2 FQGNSA. As DNA, the CDR3 is TGTGCCGTCAATCCGCGACAGGGGCAAGAGACCCAGTACTTC. This translates into CAVNPRQGQETQYF.

The count of this clone is one. The chain has TRBV5-1 and TRBJ1-6; D ambiguous. The CDR3 has 14 amino acids. Trimming removed 0 bases at V and 7 bases at J, with 8 bases between. Germline CDR1 SGHRS, CDR2 YFSETQ. For the CDR3, the DNA is TGCGCCAGCAGCTTGGACAGTTCCAATTCACCCCTCCACTTT. Encoded protein: CASSLDSSNSPLHF.

This clone was recorded only once. The CDR3 coding sequence is TGCGCCAGCAGCCATTACACGACCGGGGGGGAGCAGTACTTC. This translates into CASSHYTTGGEQYF. J is TRBJ2-7 and V is TRBV4-3; 7 bases line up with TRBD2. This CDR3 comprises 14 residues. The germline V gene has CDR1 LGHNA and CDR2 YSLEER. The J segment lost 7 bases and the V segment lost 3 bases, leaving 9 bases of the junction unmatched.

V and J are TRBV28 and TRBJ2-7; 14 nucleotides line up with TRBD2. V dropped 6 bases and J dropped 0; count of bases not matched to a gene: 7. Looked up from germline, CDR1 is MDHEN and CDR2 is SYDVKM. The CDR3 extends over 17 amino acids. CDR3 coding DNA: TGTGCCAGCAGAGGACTAGCGGGAGGCATTGGCTCCTACGAGCAGTACTTC. Residues: CASRGLAGGIGSYEQYF.